The 15 T cell receptor beta chains in this list originate from one sample, sequenced in a study of T cells in Graves' hyperthyroidism and ophthalmopathy. TCR beta CDR3 region amplification was performed from RNA transcripts. The HTBI set primed first-round TCR CDR3 RT-PCR. TCRdb re-derived calls from the multiplex PCR reads in MiXCR, one entry per CDR3 protein. Of hundreds of thousands of distinct CDR3 sequences in the sample, 20% to 25% were seen once. What was sequenced was blood. Source of these receptors: a man younger than 45 with Graves' ophthalmopathy.

The genes are TRBV11-2 and TRBJ2-3, with 12 bases that match TRBD2. V lost 1 base to trimming and J lost 4 bases; unmatched junction nucleotides: 15. Germline CDR1 reads SGHAT; CDR2 reads FQNNGV. The CDR3 consists of 20 residues. The DNA for the CDR3 is TGTGCCAGCAGCTTAGTACTTGGGCCGGTGACTAGCGGGAGCTCAGATACGCAGTATTTT. Translation gives CASSLVLGPVTSGSSDTQYF.

The gene calls are TRBV5-1 and TRBJ2-1, with 7 bases aligning to TRBD2. The CDR3 totals 13 residues. The junction had 3 bases not matched to a gene; V was cut back by 2 bases and J by 7 bases. The germline CDR1 and CDR2 sequences are SGHRS and YFSETQ. CDR3 coding DNA: TGCGCCAGCAGCTTTGGGGGAGGGAATGAGCAGTTCTTC. Protein product: CASSFGGGNEQFF.

There are a few counts of this clonotype. The chain links TRBV7-9 to TRBJ1-6; TRBD1 is a possible D gene (6 bases). The CDR3 totals 12 residues. Germline V gene lookup returns CDR1 SEHNR and CDR2 FQNEAQ (reference sequence). Deletions cut 3 bases from V and 14 bases from J, with 11 bases between. The CDR3 nucleotides read TGTGCCAGCAGCTTGGGGGACAATACCCTCCACTTT. Protein product: CASSLGDNTLHF.

The J gene is TRBJ2-3, the V gene TRBV25-1, with 8 bases matching TRBD1. Germline V CDR1 and CDR2: MGHDK, SYGVNS. J lost 2 bases, V lost 7 bases, and 5 bases had no gene match. The CDR3 has 14 residues. The CDR3 DNA is TGTGCCAGCAAAGACAGGGGAACCACAGATACGCAGTATTTT. It codes for CASKDRGTTDTQYF.

The chain is built from TRBV30 and TRBJ2-1; D may match TRBD1 or TRBD2 (5 bases each). The CDR3 loop spans 15 amino acids. The germline gives CDR1 GTSNPN, CDR2 SVGIG (reference sequence). V was trimmed by 0 bases and J by 7 bases, leaving 16 bases between them. CDR3: CAWSVFVGTANEQFF. The CDR3, as DNA: TGTGCCTGGAGTGTATTCGTGGGGACCGCGAATGAGCAGTTCTTC.

This clonotype was found many times. This chain links TRBV3-1 with TRBJ2-1, with 16 bases aligning to TRBD2. The CDR3 runs to 19 residues. V dropped 4 bases and J dropped 1; count of bases not matched to a gene: 7. Looked up from germline, CDR1 is LGHDT and CDR2 is YNNKEL (reference sequence). The CDR3 here is CASSPTGLAGGPSYNEQFF. The CDR3 DNA reads as TGTGCCAGCAGCCCCACGGGACTAGCGGGAGGGCCGTCCTACAATGAGCAGTTCTTC.

This clonotype was seen at least ten times. This chain joins TRBV11-2 and TRBJ2-5; TRBD2 is a possible D gene (5 bases). Germline V lookup: CDR1 SGHAT, CDR2 FQNNGV. The CDR3 is 17 residues long. Deletions cut 5 bases from V and 2 bases from J, with 21 bases between. CDR3 in DNA: TGTGCCAGCAGCGCGTTTGGAGGAAAGGCCCTACAAGAGACCCAGTACTTC. Translated, it gives CASSAFGGKALQETQYF. The full variable domain, in which reference TRBV11-2 and TRBJ2-5 provide the parts outside the CDR3, is EAGVAQSPRYKIIEKRQSVAFWCNPISGHATLYWYQQILGQGPKLLIQFQNNGVVDDSQLPKDRFSAERLKGVDSTLKIQPAKLEDSAVYLCASSAFGGKALQETQYFGPGTRLLVL.

This clonotype was found many times. This CDR3 reads CASSLRSRWGSTDTQYF. The CDR3 DNA is TGTGCCAGCAGTTTAAGGTCGAGGTGGGGAAGCACAGATACGCAGTATTTT. The chain carries TRBV28 and TRBJ2-3, with D unresolved. The germline gives CDR1 MDHEN, CDR2 SYDVKM. V dropped 2 bases and J dropped 0 bases, with 15 bases sitting between them. The CDR3 contains 17 residues. Filled out from reference TRBV28 and TRBJ2-3, the complete variable domain reads DVKVTQSSRYLVKRTGEKVFLECVQDMDHENMFWYRQDPGLGLRLIYFSYDVKMKEKGDIPEGYSVSREKKERFSLILESASTNQTSMYLCASSLRSRWGSTDTQYFGPGTRLTVL.

This chain connects TRBV16 to TRBJ1-1; D is possibly TRBD1 (5 bases). This CDR3 is 13 amino acids long. Trimming shortened V by 0 bases and J by 6 bases, and 8 bases separated the two germline ends. CDR1 KGHSY and CDR2 FQNENV come from the germline V gene. CDR3 amino acids: CASSQSGEAEAFF. CDR3 nucleotide sequence: TGTGCCAGCAGCCAATCGGGGGAGGCTGAAGCTTTCTTT.

The chain carries TRBV2 and TRBJ2-1; possible D gene TRBD2, 5 bases. The ends were cut back, 5 bases at V and 9 bases at J, with 11 bases in the middle. The V gene's germline CDR1 is SNHLY and CDR2 FYNNEI. CDR3 length: 12 amino acids. Here the CDR3 reads CASSSDSVEQFF. Written as DNA, the CDR3 is TGTGCCAGCAGTTCGGACTCCGTTGAGCAGTTCTTC.

At least ten counts were recorded for this clonotype. The chain combines TRBV20-1 with TRBJ2-7; 7 bases fit TRBD1. CDR1 is DFQATT and CDR2 is SNEGSKA in the germline V gene (reference sequence). The CDR3 has 14 residues. Trimming took 1 base from V and 3 from J; bases not matched to a gene: 6. The CDR3, as DNA: TGCAGTGCTAGAGTTGTGGGACAGATCTACGAGCAGTACTTC. Translating gives CSARVVGQIYEQYF.

This chain joins TRBV28 and TRBJ2-5; 7 bases agree with TRBD2. The V segment lost 4 bases and the J segment 4 bases; nucleotides outside the gene matches: 6. Germline V gene lookup returns CDR1 MDHEN and CDR2 SYDVKM. The CDR3 runs to 14 residues. The CDR3 sequence is CASSSASGGETQYF. In DNA, the CDR3 is TGTGCCAGCAGTTCAGCATCGGGGGGAGAGACCCAGTACTTC.

This clonotype was recorded many times. The V and J genes are TRBV3-1 and TRBJ2-3; unclear D gene. The germline V gene has CDR1 LGHDT and CDR2 YNNKEL (reference sequence). This CDR3 is 15 amino acids long. V lost 3 bases, J lost 2 bases, and 12 bases lay in between. CDR3 sequence reads: CASSQTTAFTDTQYF. CDR3 DNA sequence: TGTGCCAGCAGCCAGACCACAGCGTTCACAGATACGCAGTATTTT.

The sample holds many counts of this clonotype. The chain couples TRBV18 to TRBJ2-7, with 9 bases that match TRBD2. Germline-derived CDR1 and CDR2 are KGHSH and LQKENI. Trimming at V came to 1 base and at J to 3 bases, leaving 4 bases not matched to a gene. This CDR3 is 15 amino acids long. The CDR3 DNA follows: TGTGCCAGCTCACCACGAGGCGGGAGGGTCTACGAGCAGTACTTC. Translating gives CASSPRGGRVYEQYF. Together with reference TRBV18 and TRBJ2-7, the CDR3 gives the full variable domain: NAGVMQNPRHLVRRRGQEARLRCSPMKGHSHVYWYRQLPEEGLKFMVYLQKENIIDESGMPKERFSAEFPKEGPSILRIQQVVRGDSAAYFCASSPRGGRVYEQYFGPGTRLTVT.

The gene calls are TRBV24-1 and TRBJ2-5; possible D gene TRBD2, 7 bases. CDR3 length: 17 residues. V was clipped by 0 bases and J by 0 bases, with 13 bases between them. In germline, CDR1 is KGHDR, CDR2 SFDVKD. The CDR3 DNA is TGTGCCACCAGTGATTTGGGGGGGGGCCGGTACCAAGAGACCCAGTACTTC. This encodes CATSDLGGGRYQETQYF.